This TCR beta chain appears in the sequencing data of a study of blood T cell repertoires in COVID-19. In terms of age and location, participants ranged from roughly 18 to 95 years and lived in around 22 US areas. Trimming cost V 7 bases and J 4 bases, with 14 bases left between them. Germline loops: CDR1 MNHEY, CDR2 SMNVEV (reference sequence). This CDR3 spans 15 amino acids. Original handling: Amplification with reference gene primers provided the estimates of nucleated cell counts. Assay: immunoSEQ multiplex PCR; the TCRdb copy retains only in-frame clones and omits some. For V, J and clone size, that table is used; D and trimming come from the DNA. The data hold roughly 400,000 clones, with about 83% observed a single time.

This chain uses TRBV27 with TRBJ1-6; possible D gene TRBD1, 6 bases. Sequencing used PBMCs or T cells enriched from blood (not recorded which). This clonotype was sampled from a woman aged 45-65 years who had recovered from COVID-19. CDR3 sequence: CASTLRGQYNSPLHF. The CDR3 nucleotides are TGTGCCAGCACCCTCCGGGGACAATATAATTCACCCCTCCACTTT.